Presented here are 7 T cell receptor beta chains from one specimen sequenced in a study of cytomegalovirus exposure and HLA in healthy donors. Primers for the PCR totalled 60 Vbeta and 13 Jbeta. Clones were read by immunoSEQ multiplex PCR, and TCRdb kept only the in-frame ones, dropping some. The sample has some 150,000 clones, roughly 75% seen once. The sequencing sample was made of PBMCs. These receptors were obtained from a man aged 35 to 55 in good health and CMV-seropositive.

The V gene is TRBV25-1, the J gene TRBJ1-2, with 9 bases aligning to TRBD1. Germline V CDR1 and CDR2: MGHDK, SYGVNS. The length of the CDR3 is 13 residues. The trim removed 6 bases at V and 7 bases at J, leaving 6 bases unmatched. CDR3 sequence reads: CASSADRGGGYTF. The CDR3 coding sequence is TGTGCCAGCAGCGCTGACAGGGGGGGTGGCTACACCTTC.

The genes are TRBV5-6 and TRBJ2-2, with 11 positions matching TRBD2. V shed 3 bases, J shed 4 bases, and the junction held 5 bases outside the gene matches. This CDR3 comprises 16 residues. Germline V CDR1 and CDR2: SGHDT, YYEEEE. CDR3 residues: CASSSLGTSGTGELFF. DNA for the CDR3: TGTGCCAGCAGCTCACTCGGGACTAGCGGCACCGGGGAGCTGTTTTTT.

The rearrangement joins TRBV15 to TRBJ2-2, with D perhaps matching TRBD1 (6 bases). Per the germline V gene, CDR1 is LNHNV and CDR2 is YYDKDF (reference sequence). V lost 2 bases and J 0 bases, leaving 13 bases between the germline ends. The CDR3 is 17 amino acids. The CDR3 protein is CATSRIRDMPNTGELFF. The DNA for the CDR3 is TGTGCCACCAGCAGAATCCGGGACATGCCGAACACCGGGGAGCTGTTTTTT.

This clone turned up a few times. The chain uses TRBV30 and TRBJ1-2, with D possibly matching TRBD1 (5 bases). The germline V and J ends were trimmed by 1 base and 3 bases, with 12 bases remaining between them. The CDR3 runs to 14 residues. From germline, CDR1 is GTSNPN and CDR2 SVGIG (reference sequence). The CDR3 reads CAWSETANHYGYTF. The DNA for the CDR3 is TGTGCCTGGAGTGAGACAGCGAATCACTATGGCTACACCTTC.

CDR3 sequence (DNA): TGTGCCAGCAGTTTAAACGGCAGGAACTATGGCTACACCTTC. The encoded protein is CASSLNGRNYGYTF. The chain joins TRBV6-5 to TRBJ1-2; D gene ambiguous. Trimming took 4 bases from V and 2 from J, leaving 11 bases between them. Germline CDR1 and CDR2: MNHEY and SVGAGI. The CDR3 is 14 amino acids.

The chain couples TRBV6-5 to TRBJ1-1; no clear D. The CDR3 runs to 15 residues. Trimming removed 6 bases from V and 3 bases from J, with 17 bases in between. In germline, CDR1 is MNHEY, CDR2 SVGAGI. The CDR3 region has the DNA TGTGCCAGCAGCCGTAGTTCCTTGGAGGACACTGAAGCTTTCTTT. The encoded protein is CASSRSSLEDTEAFF.

The table lists this clone with a few counts. This rearrangement joins TRBV19 to TRBJ2-3; D is perhaps TRBD2 (5 bases). The CDR3 sequence is 12 residues long. Germline values: CDR1 LNHDA, CDR2 SQIVND (reference sequence). The V end lost 3 bases, the J end lost 14 bases, and 15 bases lay between the germline ends. The CDR3 sequence is CASSIGGPRLYF. In DNA, the CDR3 is TGTGCCAGTAGTATCGGAGGCCCGAGGCTGTATTTT.